The text below deals with one T cell receptor beta chain. Its binding antigen is unknown. Base qualities were left out, and no much larger clone turns up one base away. This sample stems from a study of cytomegalovirus exposure and HLA in healthy donors (dated by TCRdb to 2017 to 2019). General notes on the study: An earlier analysis of 550 to 700 of the donors reported roughly 270 Gb of sequence data and some 100 million unique TCR beta sequences from some 180 million T cells. The study combined high-throughput TCR immunosequencing, statistical association of individual TCRs with disease status, and machine learning to predict cytomegalovirus infection status. The aim of the study was to test whether cataloging public T cell receptors could identify signatures of past pathogen exposure. A later analysis re-analyzed previously published TCR beta repertoires from 666 donors and added high-resolution HLA genotyping to study TCR occurrence patterns. On average, around 240,000 unique TCR beta nucleotide sequences were sequenced per donor among about 400 genotyped donors of the cohort, with roughly 18% of those sequences being non-productive. Several DR-DQ haplotypes were handled as single units for association and clustering because linkage in the cohort was strong. An earlier analysis of around 640 of the donors used high-throughput TCR beta sequencing to judge whether each TCR beta V gene segment behaved as functional or pseudogenic. Every repertoire in the discovery cohort had been generated on one and the same sequencing platform. The later analysis used no new phenotypic data to find candidate immune exposures, relying instead on TCR beta sequences and their occurrence across donors. In a later genetic analysis, genome-wide SNP genotypes for about 55% of the roughly 700 donors were used, and that subset was treated as a discovery cohort. An early release that covered fewer than 800 HLA-typed donors contained about 300 gigabases of sequencing data and 70 million to 100 million unique TCR sequences. Along with the approximately 600-subject first cohort, a separate validation cohort of over a hundred different subjects was used. Of the roughly 400 genotyped donors, less than 85% were placed in the genetic ancestry cluster associated with self-reported Caucasian donors. HLA typing covered class I and class II loci at four-digit resolution. The number of donors typed differed by locus, with roughly 629-640 for A, B, C, DRB1 and DQB1, around 560 for DQA1, 600 to 610 for DPA1, and some 470 for DPB1. Using immunosequencing, the study profiled T cell repertoires from around 680 subjects and related those repertoires to cytomegalovirus serostatus. Donor age, sex, ethnicity and CMV serostatus were compiled alongside the repertoire data. The paper's findings and limits, for the study overall: A later analysis associated 15,000 to 20,000 TCR beta sequences with specific HLA alleles at a false discovery rate of 0.05. Linkage disequilibrium might explain the correlated functional status among segregating V segments, but an unknown experimental factor could not be ruled out. Some IMGT-functional V segments, including TRBV6-2 and TRBV6-3, could not be told apart with the 87-base-pair reads, so those segments were excluded. In vitro tests confirmed that three of the cytomegalovirus-associated TCR beta chains recognize cytomegalovirus antigens. The authors suggested that the approach could potentially be extended to other disease states and immunological phenotypes. When HLA alleles, especially DR and DQ, strongly co-occurred, attributing TCR associations to individual alleles was difficult. Over 15 rarely observed V segments, including chromosome 9 orphons, were excluded from the earlier analysis of several hundred of the donors because counts were too low. Only TCR beta chains were sequenced in this cohort, and the absence of alpha or paired-chain data limited detectable features. In an earlier analysis of roughly 560 of the donors, most TCR beta V segments were observed in productive rearrangements about 90% or about 30% of the time, broadly matching IMGT annotations. A group of highly shared sequence variants was considered likely to be a technical artifact of the sequencing pipeline. Several of the top co-occurrence clusters appeared to be linked to parvovirus B19, influenza, CMV and Epstein-Barr virus, according to a later analysis. Because HLA typing was unavailable for some donors at each locus, only the typed subset was used in association tests. A further reported finding was that TCR beta sequences accurately predicted the HLA-A and HLA-B alleles for most subjects in the first cohort. Immune exposure information for the cohort was limited to CMV serostatus. V-gene and J-gene trimming of TCR beta chains was associated with a missense DCLRE1C variant in a later genetic analysis, and the association was replicated in an independent cohort. The classifier was reported to diagnose cytomegalovirus status with high specificity and sensitivity in both the original and validation cohorts. In a later genetic analysis, fewer N-insertions in productive TCRs were reported among donors in an Asian-associated ancestry cluster than the 666-donor mean. Across donors, most TCR sequences were observed very rarely, whereas some public TCRs were present in many individuals. A later analysis found that most CMV-associated TCR beta chains appeared HLA-restricted, with HLA associations seemingly driven largely by CMV exposure. According to a later analysis, TCR association rates differed among HLA loci, with DRB1 alleles showing the most associated TCRs and HLA-C alleles showing the fewest. A total of 150 or so TCR beta chains were listed by the study as associated with cytomegalovirus. A later analysis found that HLA-associated TCR beta chains were more clonally expanded and had lower generation probabilities than equally common non-associated chains. Sequencing depth was assumed to be roughly uniform across donors in the presence/absence analyses, though that assumption may not hold.

The cohort was made up of around 720 healthy bone marrow donors. All cohort members were sampled while nominally healthy, although unrecorded immune exposures were likely present. The donor tested CMV seronegative, placing the donor among the 350 or so seronegative members of the cohort. A peripheral blood sample was collected from each donor, and TCR beta sequencing was performed on peripheral blood mononuclear cells. The Qiagen DNeasy Blood Extraction Kit was used to extract genomic DNA from the blood cell samples. Including cysteine and phenylalanine, the CDR3 has 15 amino acids. Here the CDR3 DNA is all that survives: 45 bases in frame from base 1. The germline V gene sets CDR1 to SQVTM and CDR2 to ANQGSEA. The germline V end is reduced by 0 bases and the J end by 0 bases; junction bases left unmatched: 4. Library method: the immunoSEQ multiplex PCR assay. For the multiplex PCR, a mixture combining 60 forward primers for TCR Vbeta segments and 13 reverse primers for TCR Jbeta segments was used. The CDR3 region of rearranged TCR beta genes was amplified from genomic DNA with a multiplex PCR assay. The Illumina HiSeq System was used to sequence the amplified TCR beta libraries as 87-base-pair reads. The source study handled its data this way. In a later analysis, 77 million or so unique TCR beta chains were counted across the 500 to 850 repertoires, and roughly 11 million of these chains were shared by at least two donors. Raw reads were error-corrected and collapsed into unique sequences by a nearest-neighbor algorithm in which closely related sequences were merged to remove PCR and sequencing errors. CDR3 sequences were aligned to IMGT reference sequences to assign V, D and J gene segments. For a sequence to be retained, a match of at least six nucleotides was required to both a V gene segment and a J gene segment. A rearrangement counted as productive if the CDR3 had no stop codons and remained in frame with V and J, and every other rearrangement counted as non-productive. CDR3 was defined by IMGT convention, running from the second conserved V-encoded cysteine to the conserved J-encoded phenylalanine. The earlier analysis of around 640 of the donors excluded sequences that lacked an unambiguous match to a single V gene segment. In an earlier analysis of approximately 610 of the donors, V segments were called functional above 56.7% productive rearrangements and were called segregating when the between-donor standard deviation exceeded 5%. A statistical classification framework was developed to diagnose cytomegalovirus status using the catalog of TCR beta chain sequences. In a later analysis, TCR nucleotide sequences were compared against IMGT/GENE-DB human TR gene sequences so that V and J genes could be assigned. A later analysis assigned CDR3 sequences and most-parsimonious VDJ recombination scenarios with the TCRdist pipeline. In a later analysis, every TCR beta chain was defined by the combination of its CDR3 amino acid sequence and its V-gene family, and reads without a unique V-gene family were dropped. In a later analysis, approximately 590 highly shared, low-generation-probability nucleotide sequences were removed to address suspected cross-contamination and a sequencing artifact. In a later analysis, a clonal expansion index for each public chain was calculated from normalized within-repertoire ranks of inferred template counts. In a later analysis, generation probabilities were computed with a VDJ recombination model fitted to out-of-frame rearrangements, and the resulting probabilities were checked against IGoR. In a later analysis, TCR-TCR, TCR-HLA and TCR-CMV co-occurrence was scored with hypergeometric tests, and a repertoire-size bias correction was applied to TCR pairs. A later analysis estimated false discovery rates by permuting HLA or CMV assignments 20 times. In a later analysis, co-occurring TCRs were grouped using DBSCAN, and TCRdist sequence similarity was added for clustering within HLA-allele-positive subsets. Repertoires with fewer than 30,000 or more than 120,000 public chains were left out of co-occurrence clustering, as were a handful of repertoires with anomalous nucleotide sharing. TCRdb retrieved this table from immuneACCESS and kept in-frame rearrangements only. Not all clones are present; in checked studies, unresolved V genes account for under half, and no reason is known for the remainder. The DNA was the basis for D and trimming; V, J and clone size are from that table. The sample includes roughly 150,000 clones, with roughly 85% observed a single time. The top ten clones comprise about 0.64% of the sample.

The clonotype comes from a male donor in good health and CMV-seronegative. The chain uses TRBV29-1 and TRBJ2-7; the central 8 bases match TRBD2. The sample comprised PBMCs. The bases read TGCAGCGTTGAAGATCTCAGCGGGAGCTCCTACGAGCAGTACTTC. It encodes CSVEDLSGSSYEQYF.